The clone carrying this T cell receptor (beta chain) was seen at least ten times. This sample stems from a study of T cells after yellow fever vaccination. A universal primer site and UMIs were added as TCR cDNA was made by 5'RACE template switching. MiXCR, applied by TCRdb to the 5' RACE reads, yields one record per CDR3 protein. The data show hundreds of thousands of distinct CDR3 sequences, over 4% seen once. The sequence was obtained from a man between 18 and 29 years old who received the YFV17D yellow fever vaccine. Source: PBMCs, taken 5 days after the yellow fever booster vaccination.

CDR3 in amino acids: CATSETRLGDTQYF. The CDR3 nucleotides are TGTGCCACCAGTGAGACAAGATTGGGAGATACGCAGTATTTT. The rearrangement links TRBV24-1 to TRBJ2-3; D gene ambiguous. Per germline, CDR1 KGHDR and CDR2 SFDVKD. The CDR3 is 14 amino acids. Trimming stripped 4 bases from V and 5 bases from J, with 12 bases between.